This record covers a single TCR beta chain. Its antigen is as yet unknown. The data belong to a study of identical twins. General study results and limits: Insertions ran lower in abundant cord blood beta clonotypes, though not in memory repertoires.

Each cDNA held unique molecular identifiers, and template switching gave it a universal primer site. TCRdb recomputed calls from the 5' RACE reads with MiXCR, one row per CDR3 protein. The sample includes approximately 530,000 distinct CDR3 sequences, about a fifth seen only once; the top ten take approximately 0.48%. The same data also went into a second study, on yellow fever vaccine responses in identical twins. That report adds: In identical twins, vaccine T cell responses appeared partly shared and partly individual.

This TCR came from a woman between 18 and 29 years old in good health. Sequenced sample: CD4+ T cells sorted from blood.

CDR3 bases: TGTGCCAGCAGCGCCCGGGCACAGGCGGGTGAGCAGTACGTC. Encoded protein: CASSARAQAGEQYV. The chain employs TRBV7-8 and TRBJ2-7; either TRBD1 or TRBD2 may fit D (5 bases each). CDR3 size: 14 residues. Germline CDR1 is SGHVS and CDR2 is FQNEAQ. Trimming left V 5 bases short and J 7 bases short, with 18 bases between.